Following are 14 T cell receptor beta chains from one sample sequenced in a study of OX40 agonist ivuxolimab in advanced cancers. Libraries were prepared by immunoSEQ multiplex PCR; TCRdb keeps only in-frame clonotypes and omits some of them. The repertoire includes tens of thousands of clones, approximately 90% of them detected once, and around 0.29% sits in the top ten. The specimen comprised CD4+ or CD8+ T cells sorted from blood, sampled in a trial of the OX40 agonist ivuxolimab. These receptor sequences come from an adult with an advanced solid tumor such as melanoma, head and neck, liver or kidney cancer.

V is TRBV4-3 and J is TRBJ2-1; no definite D call. The ends were cut back, 1 base at V and 6 bases at J, with 4 bases in the middle. The CDR3 has 12 amino acids. Germline lookup yields CDR1 LGHNA and CDR2 YSLEER. The CDR3 sequence: CASSQASNEQFF. The CDR3 DNA reads as TGCGCCAGCAGCCAAGCGTCCAATGAGCAGTTCTTC.

This chain connects TRBV11-3 to TRBJ1-1; D gene uncertain. The V and J ends lost 5 bases and 3 bases respectively, with 10 bases between them. Germline assignment: CDR1 SGHNT and CDR2 YENEEA. The CDR3 runs 13 residues. The CDR3 DNA reads TGTGCCAGCAGCCCCCACCGGGACACTGAAGCTTTCTTT. It specifies CASSPHRDTEAFF.

The chain uses TRBV11-2 and TRBJ1-2; no clear D gene. CDR3 length: 15 amino acids. Germline values: CDR1 SGHAT, CDR2 FQNNGV. The V end lost 0 bases, the J end lost 7 bases, and 15 bases lay between the germline ends. CDR3 loop: CASSLDFKGWGGYTF. The CDR3 DNA reads TGTGCCAGCAGCTTAGATTTTAAAGGGTGGGGTGGCTACACCTTC.

The chain links TRBV7-3 to TRBJ1-6, with TRBD1 matching over 7 bases. Losses at the gene ends were 5 bases for V and 10 bases for J; bases not matched to a gene: 11. The CDR3 loop spans 15 amino acids. Per the germline V gene, CDR1 is SGHTA and CDR2 is FQGTGA. For the CDR3, the DNA is TGTGCCAGCAGCCCGTCGGGACAGTTTGGATCACCCCTCCACTTT. Translated, it gives CASSPSGQFGSPLHF.

V and J are TRBV5-4 and TRBJ1-5, with 7 nucleotides matching TRBD1. CDR1 is SGHNT, CDR2 YYREEE, per germline (reference sequence). This CDR3 has 18 residues. The junction had 17 bases not matched to a gene; V was cut back by 4 bases and J by 4 bases. The CDR3 sequence: CASSTRTGRKTKNQPQHF. CDR3 nucleotide sequence: TGTGCCAGCAGCACTCGGACAGGCCGTAAAACTAAGAATCAGCCCCAGCATTTT.

CDR3 in amino acids: CASSFHTIGNSPLHF. CDR3 DNA: TGTGCCAGCAGCTTCCATACGATTGGCAATTCACCCCTCCACTTT. The chain carries TRBV14 and TRBJ1-6; the D is unclear. The CDR3 sequence is 15 residues long. Germline loops: CDR1 SGHDN, CDR2 FVKESK. V was trimmed by 5 bases and J by 7 bases, leaving 15 bases between them. Based on the CDR3 plus reference TRBV14 and TRBJ1-6, the full variable domain is EAGVTQFPSHSVIEKGQTVTLRCDPISGHDNLYWYRRVMGKEIKFLLHFVKESKQDESGMPNNRFLAERTGGTYSTLKVQPAELEDSGVYFCASSFHTIGNSPLHFGNGTRLTVT.

The V gene is TRBV5-5, the J gene TRBJ1-3; the D is unclear. The length of the CDR3 is 13 residues. Germline lookup yields CDR1 SGHKS and CDR2 YYEKEE (reference sequence). V lost 2 bases and J 4 bases, leaving 7 bases between the germline ends. The CDR3 region is CASSLSGGNTIYF. The CDR3 coding sequence is TGTGCCAGCAGCTTAAGCGGAGGAAACACCATATATTTT. Combining the CDR3 with reference TRBV5-5 and TRBJ1-3 gives the whole variable domain DAGVTQSPTHLIKTRGQQVTLRCSPISGHKSVSWYQQVLGQGPQFIFQYYEKEERGRGNFPDRFSARQFPNYSSELNVNALLLGDSALYLCASSLSGGNTIYFGEGSWLTVV.

V is TRBV5-8 and J is TRBJ1-5; D gene ambiguous. The CDR3 contains 17 residues. The V gene lost 0 bases and the J gene lost 0 bases, with 13 bases spanning the gap. Germline V CDR1 and CDR2: SGHTS, YDEGEE. The CDR3 nucleotides are TGTGCCAGCAGCTTGGCCGGGCAGAGTTATAGCAATCAGCCCCAGCATTTT. Its protein product is CASSLAGQSYSNQPQHF.

This chain connects TRBV13 to TRBJ2-1; TRBD2 aligns across 15 bases. The CDR3 is 16 amino acids. The trim removed 5 bases at V and 9 bases at J, leaving 8 bases unmatched. CDR1 is PRHDT and CDR2 is FYEKMQ in the germline V gene (reference sequence). For the CDR3, the DNA is TGTGCCAGCAGCACCCGGACTAGCGGGGGGGCCAGTGAGCAGTTCTTC. Its translation: CASSTRTSGGASEQFF.

Regarding this clone: Its ends do not fully match the called genes, so a read error is possible. The chain carries TRBV29-1 and TRBJ1-4; D gene uncertain. This CDR3 has 12 amino acids. The germline CDR1 and CDR2 sequences are SQVTM and ANQGSEA. The CDR3 is CSVDFRTARVNF. The DNA of the CDR3 is TGCAGCGTTGATTTCCGGACGGCCAGAGTGAATTTT.

This clone was seen a few times. The V gene is TRBV7-6, the J gene TRBJ1-3; TRBD1 aligns across 8 bases. The CDR3 is 16 residues long. Looked up from germline, CDR1 is SGHVS and CDR2 is FNYEAQ. V shed 5 bases, J shed 2 bases, and the junction held 8 bases outside the gene matches. CDR3 sequence (DNA): TGTGCCAGCAGCCTAGGACAGGGCCCTCCTGGAAACACCATATATTTT. Translating it yields CASSLGQGPPGNTIYF.

Notes on this clone: The junction departs from the called germline gene at one end, perhaps through a read error. The V call is TRBV5-4, the J call TRBJ1-6, with D possibly being TRBD1 (6 bases). Germline V gene sequence: CDR1 SGHNT, CDR2 YYREEE (reference sequence). CDR3 length: 12 amino acids. The CDR3 reads CASSTSDSLVYF. For the CDR3, the DNA is TGTGCCAGCAGCACCTCGGACAGCCTAGTATACTTT.

This clone has a count of ten or more. This chain uses TRBV5-1 with TRBJ1-3; D is unresolved. Deletions cut 2 bases from V and 0 bases from J, with 9 bases between. CDR1 is SGHRS, CDR2 YFSETQ, per germline. The CDR3 is 15 amino acids. CDR3 loop: CASSFGLTSGNTIYF. CDR3 coding DNA: TGCGCCAGCAGCTTTGGGCTTACCTCTGGAAACACCATATATTTT.

The chain couples TRBV5-1 to TRBJ1-1, with D possibly being TRBD1 (5 bases). This CDR3 is 13 amino acids long. Germline V lookup: CDR1 SGHRS, CDR2 YFSETQ. The ends were cut back, 2 bases at V and 4 bases at J, with 9 bases in the middle. The CDR3 reads CASSFVGATEAFF. The CDR3 nucleotides are TGCGCCAGCAGCTTCGTCGGGGCCACTGAAGCTTTCTTT.